These 19 T cell receptor beta chains came from one sample sequenced in a study of monozygotic twins with inflammatory bowel disease. TCRdb reprocessed the 5' RACE reads, with one entry per CDR3 protein and no DNA. The sample data list approximately 300,000 distinct CDR3 sequences. Sequencing used blood. These receptors came from a human donor with ulcerative colitis or Crohn's disease, or a healthy co-twin of an affected twin (not recorded which).

The gene calls are TRBV28 and TRBJ1-5. Germline CDR1 reads MDHEN; CDR2 reads SYDVKM. This CDR3 is 16 amino acids long. This CDR3 is CASSRPQSGLNQPQHF. Full variable domain (outside the CDR3, taken from reference TRBV28 and TRBJ1-5): DVKVTQSSRYLVKRTGEKVFLECVQDMDHENMFWYRQDPGLGLRLIYFSYDVKMKEKGDIPEGYSVSREKKERFSLILESASTNQTSMYLCASSRPQSGLNQPQHFGDGTRLSIL.

This chain uses TRBV4-3 with TRBJ2-3; no DNA is available, so the TRBD1 call from TCRdb remains unchecked. The CDR3 extends over 13 amino acids. Per germline, CDR1 LGHNA and CDR2 YSLEER. CDR3 protein: CASSQELARGAYF.

The CDR3 loop is CASSQNPGQGVGEQYF. The genes are TRBV7-8 and TRBJ2-7; TCRdb gives TRBD1 as the D gene, but with no DNA this cannot be confirmed. The V gene's germline CDR1 is SGHVS and CDR2 FQNEAQ. This CDR3 contains 16 residues.

The chain is built from TRBV12-3 or TRBV12-4 and TRBJ2-5; the D gene TCRdb calls, TRBD1, cannot be checked with no DNA. The CDR3 extends over 17 amino acids. CDR3 sequence: CASSLFYGRGQQATQYF.

The chain links TRBV5-6 to TRBJ2-1; TCRdb proposes TRBD2, but this gene call is untestable without DNA. CDR3 size: 14 residues. Germline CDR1 SGHDT, CDR2 YYEEEE. The CDR3 protein is CASSFGGGSNEQFF.

V gene TRBV5-5 combines with J gene TRBJ2-3; lacking DNA, the TRBD1 call made by TCRdb goes unchecked. CDR3 length: 16 residues. The germline gives CDR1 SGHKS, CDR2 YYEKEE (reference sequence). The CDR3 loop reads CASSFENPSSTDTQYF.

The chain recombines TRBV7-3 with TRBJ2-1; TCRdb proposes TRBD2, but this gene call is untestable without DNA. Germline CDR1 is SGHTA and CDR2 is FQGTGA. The CDR3 has 15 amino acids. CDR3 protein: CASSKGLQRLGEQFF.

The chain has TRBV7-2 and TRBJ1-1; checking the TCRdb D call of TRBD1 is not possible without DNA. Germline V CDR1 and CDR2: SGHTA, FQGNSA. The CDR3 is made up of 14 amino acids. The CDR3 here is CASSPGGLNTEAFF.

V gene TRBV7-2 combines with J gene TRBJ1-6; as DNA is missing, the TRBD1 call by TCRdb cannot be tested. The CDR3 covers 16 residues. The germline V gene has CDR1 SGHTA and CDR2 FQGNSA. The CDR3 loop is CASSNRDRVGNSPLHF.

The CDR3 spells CASSRGQVYEQYF. This chain links TRBV7-9 with TRBJ2-7; TCRdb designates TRBD1, a call that cannot be tested without DNA. The CDR3 runs 13 residues. Germline V lookup: CDR1 SEHNR, CDR2 FQNEAQ (reference sequence).

The genes are TRBV14 and TRBJ1-2. The CDR3 sequence is 12 residues long. Germline values: CDR1 SGHDN, CDR2 FVKESK. The CDR3 loop is CARQGRFNGYTF.

The chain uses TRBV18 and TRBJ2-5. CDR3 length equals 14 residues. Germline V gene sequence: CDR1 KGHSH, CDR2 LQKENI. The CDR3 loop reads CASSPPVSRETQYF.

This sequence joins TRBV20-1 and TRBJ2-3; with no DNA, the TCRdb D assignment of TRBD2 cannot be verified. The CDR3 totals 15 residues. Germline loops: CDR1 DFQATT, CDR2 SNEGSKA (reference sequence). The CDR3 loop is CSAATRDFQGDTQYF.

The rearrangement joins TRBV3-1 to TRBJ2-6; TCRdb selects TRBD1, and the lack of DNA leaves this call unchecked. The CDR3 covers 17 residues. Germline V gives CDR1 LGHDT, CDR2 YNNKEL (reference sequence). The CDR3 sequence: CASSHNHPRGGANVLTF.

This chain uses TRBV29-1 with TRBJ1-2; as DNA is missing, the TRBD1 call by TCRdb cannot be tested. Germline CDR1 reads SQVTM; CDR2 reads ANQGSEA. The CDR3 extends over 11 amino acids. CDR3: CSAWTDYGYTF.

The chain uses TRBV20-1 and TRBJ2-7; the TRBD1 assignment by TCRdb is unverifiable without DNA. The germline V gene encodes CDR1 DFQATT and CDR2 SNEGSKA (reference sequence). CDR3 length: 15 residues. This CDR3 reads CSAGEQGKVSYEQYF.

This CDR3 is CASSLVREGGYTF. The J gene is TRBJ1-2, the V gene TRBV5-1. The CDR3 spans 13 residues. CDR1 SGHRS and CDR2 YFSETQ come from the germline V gene.

The chain employs TRBV20-1 and TRBJ2-7. From germline, CDR1 is DFQATT and CDR2 SNEGSKA (reference sequence). This CDR3 contains 11 residues. The CDR3 loop reads CSAPETSEQYF.

The gene calls are TRBV6-5 and TRBJ1-2; there is no DNA to check the TCRdb D call of TRBD1. This CDR3 is 15 amino acids long. The germline V gene has CDR1 MNHEY and CDR2 SVGAGI. This CDR3 reads CASSYAWDIPYGYTF.